This record concerns one T cell receptor (beta chain) sequence. As yet, its antigen is unknown. This record belongs to a study of T cell repertoires in cytomegalovirus infection. Overall study findings and caveats: Clonotypes of TCR beta that were HLA-C-restricted and CMV-specific dominated the ex vivo response.

Germline V CDR1 and CDR2: DFQATT, SNEGSKA (reference sequence). V trimming: 1 base; J trimming: 1 base; junction bases outside the gene matches: 9. The CDR3 runs 17 residues. TCRdb recomputed calls from the reads with MiXCR, one row per CDR3 protein. The sample comprises about 300,000 distinct CDR3 sequences, roughly a tenth of which are singletons, and approximately 2.3% rests with the top ten. The sequence was collected from a human donor in good health (CMV status not recorded). Some clones in this sample may be carry-over from other donors' samples. J is TRBJ2-7 and V is TRBV20-1; 11 bases are a match to TRBD2. Sequencing was performed on PBMCs. In DNA form, the CDR3 reads TGCAGTGCTAGAGGACTAGCGGGGATTTACGAGTCCTACGAGCAGTACTTC. Protein sequence: CSARGLAGIYESYEQYF.